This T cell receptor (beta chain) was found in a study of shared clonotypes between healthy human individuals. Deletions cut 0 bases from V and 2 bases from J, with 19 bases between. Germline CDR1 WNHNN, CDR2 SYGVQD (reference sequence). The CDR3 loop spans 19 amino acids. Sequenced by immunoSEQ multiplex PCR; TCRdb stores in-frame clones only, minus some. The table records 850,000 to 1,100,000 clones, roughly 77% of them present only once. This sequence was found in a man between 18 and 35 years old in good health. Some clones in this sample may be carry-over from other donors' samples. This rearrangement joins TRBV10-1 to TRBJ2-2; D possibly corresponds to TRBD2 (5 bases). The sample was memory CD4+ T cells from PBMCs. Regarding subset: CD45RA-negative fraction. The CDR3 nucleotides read TGCGCCAGCAGTGAGTCGACCTTAAGTAGCGAATATAACACCGGGGAGCTGTTTTTT. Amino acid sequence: CASSESTLSSEYNTGELFF.